One and the same sample provided the 21 T cell receptor beta chains below, sequenced in a study of T cells after yellow fever vaccination. TCRdb re-called the 5' RACE reads with MiXCR, one entry per CDR3 protein. The repertoire consists of some 120,000 distinct CDR3 sequences, with 13% to 15% occurring once and the leading ten covering roughly two fifths. The sequences come from CD8+ T cells sorted from PBMCs, collected 5 days after the yellow fever booster vaccination. These receptors all stem from a man in his late teens or twenties who received the YFV17D yellow fever vaccine.

The rearrangement joins TRBV11-1 to TRBJ1-1; D possibly corresponds to TRBD1 (6 bases). Germline lookup yields CDR1 SGHAT and CDR2 FQDESV (reference sequence). The CDR3 is 14 amino acids. V gave up 4 bases and J gave up 7 bases, with 16 bases separating them. Here the CDR3 reads CASSSGGGLGEAFF. CDR3 bases: TGTGCCAGCAGCTCCGGGGGGGGGCTCGGTGAAGCTTTCTTT.

A few counts support this clonotype. The chain links TRBV30 to TRBJ2-7; unclear D gene. V was shortened by 2 bases and J by 0 bases, with 5 bases between the two germline ends. The germline V gene encodes CDR1 GTSNPN and CDR2 SVGIG (reference sequence). The CDR3 runs 12 residues. The CDR3 loop reads CAWSPSSYEQYF. The CDR3 DNA follows: TGTGCCTGGAGTCCCAGCTCCTACGAGCAGTACTTC.

At least ten counts were recorded for this clonotype. The V and J genes are TRBV12-3 or TRBV12-4 and TRBJ2-6; D gene ambiguous. The CDR3 spans 16 residues. Trimming cost V 4 bases and J 1 base, with 11 bases left between them. CDR3: CASSSIQISGANVLTF. The CDR3 DNA sequence: TGTGCCAGCAGTTCCATACAGATTTCTGGGGCCAACGTCCTGACTTTC.

The gene calls are TRBV29-1 and TRBJ2-3; weak D call: TRBD1 (6 bases). Germline-derived CDR1 and CDR2 are SQVTM and ANQGSEA. This CDR3 has 16 amino acids. Trimming removed 4 bases from V and 2 bases from J, with 19 bases in between. DNA of the CDR3: TGCAGCGTTGGTCTCCTGGGCAGGGGTTTCACAGATACGCAGTATTTT. This codes for CSVGLLGRGFTDTQYF.

With regard to this clonotype: A much larger clone lies a single base off, so this may be a read error. The chain joins TRBV2 to TRBJ2-3; D ambiguous. The CDR3 has 15 amino acids. Germline V gene lookup returns CDR1 SNHLY and CDR2 FYNNEI. The CDR3 is CASSGGAGWEDTHYF. The DNA of the CDR3 is TGTGCCAGCAGTGGCGGCGCAGGCTGGGAAGATACGCACTATTTT.

The V call is TRBV6-2 or TRBV6-3, the J call TRBJ1-1; maybe TRBD1 (5 bases). The CDR3 covers 16 residues. Per germline, CDR1 MNHEY and CDR2 SVGEGT. V was clipped by 0 bases and J by 3 bases, with 14 bases between them. CDR3 sequence reads: CASSYSVVQVDTEAFF. The CDR3 bases are TGTGCCAGCAGTTACTCGGTAGTACAGGTGGACACTGAAGCTTTCTTT.

The J gene is TRBJ1-5, the V gene TRBV15; the match to TRBD1 covers 8 bases. Unmatched junction bases numbered 5, after V lost 6 bases and J lost 4 bases. The germline gives CDR1 LNHNV, CDR2 YYDKDF (reference sequence). The CDR3 totals 14 residues. The CDR3 region is CATRRTGRNQPQHF. The CDR3 region has the DNA TGTGCCACCAGACGGACAGGGCGGAATCAGCCCCAGCATTTT.

This chain links TRBV7-9 with TRBJ2-3; tentatively, D is TRBD2 (5 bases). Trimming shortened V by 2 bases and J by 0 bases, and 15 bases separated the two germline ends. The CDR3 is made up of 17 amino acids. The germline V gene has CDR1 SEHNR and CDR2 FQNEAQ (reference sequence). The CDR3 DNA follows: TGTGCCAGCAGCTTACCCTCGGGAAGTGGGAGCACAGATACGCAGTATTTT. Encoded protein: CASSLPSGSGSTDTQYF. Variable domain in full (rest from reference TRBV7-9 and TRBJ2-3): DTGVSQNPRHKITKRGQNVTFRCDPISEHNRLYWYRQTLGQGPEFLTYFQNEAQLEKSRLLSDRFSAERPKGSFSTLEIQRTEQGDSAMYLCASSLPSGSGSTDTQYFGPGTRLTVL.

The CDR3 sequence is CASSPESYYGYTF. The CDR3 nucleotides read TGTGCCAGCAGCCCCGAAAGCTACTATGGCTACACCTTC. The V and J genes are TRBV5-5 and TRBJ1-2; D remains ambiguous. The CDR3 length is 13 residues. Trimming stripped 4 bases from V and 3 bases from J, with 10 bases between. The germline V gene has CDR1 SGHKS and CDR2 YYEKEE (reference sequence).

CDR3 loop: CASSQEVQGTSEQYF. DNA of the CDR3: TGCGCCAGCAGCCAAGAGGTACAGGGGACTAGCGAGCAGTACTTC. The chain links TRBV4-1 to TRBJ2-7, with a possible D match to TRBD2 (8 bases). Trimming pared 0 bases from V and 6 bases from J, leaving 15 bases between. The CDR3 extends over 15 amino acids. Looked up from germline, CDR1 is MGHRA and CDR2 is YSYEKL.

The V and J genes are TRBV10-3 and TRBJ2-3, with D maybe TRBD1 (6 bases). The CDR3 extends over 15 amino acids. CDR1 and CDR2 from the germline V gene are ENHRY and SYGVKD. The V end lost 8 bases, the J end lost 4 bases, and 19 bases lay between the germline ends. This CDR3 is CAIGQGQSMPDTQYF. Here the CDR3 DNA reads TGTGCCATCGGCCAGGGGCAAAGTATGCCAGATACGCAGTATTTT.

The chain has TRBV20-1 and TRBJ1-1, with TRBD1 matching 7 bases. The CDR3 sequence is 14 residues long. V lost 3 bases and J lost 5; bases outside the gene matches: 9. Germline V CDR1 and CDR2: DFQATT, SNEGSKA (reference sequence). CDR3: CSARGDQGDTEAFF. Written as DNA, the CDR3 is TGCAGTGCTAGGGGAGATCAGGGGGATACTGAAGCTTTCTTT.

This chain links TRBV28 with TRBJ2-7, with TRBD1 identical over 9 bases. Germline CDR1 is MDHEN and CDR2 is SYDVKM. The CDR3 length is 15 residues. V gave up 3 bases and J gave up 5 bases; unmatched junction bases: 8. CDR3 coding DNA: TGTGCCAGCAGTTTCTCCCTCTGGACAGGGGACGAGCAGTACGTC. Protein: CASSFSLWTGDEQYV.

This clonotype was observed many times. J is TRBJ2-5 and V is TRBV5-1, with D unresolved. Trimming removed 0 bases at V and 5 bases at J, with 5 bases between. The CDR3 runs to 12 residues. Germline CDR1 is SGHRS and CDR2 is YFSETQ. CDR3 sequence: CASSLDGETQYF. In DNA form, the CDR3 reads TGCGCCAGCAGCTTGGACGGGGAGACCCAGTACTTC.

The chain couples TRBV19 to TRBJ2-7; TRBD2 matches 7 bases. CDR1 and CDR2 (germline): LNHDA, SQIVND (reference sequence). Germline trimming cut 1 base from V and 3 bases from J; bases unmatched to any gene: 3. The length of the CDR3 is 14 residues. CDR3 amino acids: CASSIGLADYEQYF. For the CDR3, the DNA is TGTGCCAGTAGTATAGGCCTAGCGGACTACGAGCAGTACTTC.

This clonotype came up a few times. The chain carries TRBV7-9 and TRBJ2-3; 9 bases match TRBD2. Germline CDR1 SEHNR, CDR2 FQNEAQ (reference sequence). This CDR3 region has 16 residues. V gave up 5 bases and J gave up 6 bases; unmatched junction bases: 12. CDR3 bases: TGTGCCAGCAGCGGCAAGGGCGGGGGGGCCGCGGATACGCAGTATTTT. It yields the protein CASSGKGGGAADTQYF.

This clonotype has a handful of counts. As DNA, the CDR3 is TGTGCCAGCAGCTTAGGCTTCCAGCCCCAGCATTTT. Its translation: CASSLGFQPQHF. The chain couples TRBV7-9 to TRBJ1-5; D unresolved. Germline lookup yields CDR1 SEHNR and CDR2 FQNEAQ (reference sequence). V lost 1 base, J lost 7 bases, and 5 bases lay in between. This CDR3 spans 12 amino acids.

This clonotype was picked up many times. This chain links TRBV27 with TRBJ2-1; the match to TRBD1 covers 7 bases. With V trimmed by 10 bases and J by 4 bases, 13 bases remained unmatched. This CDR3 has 15 residues. Germline assignment: CDR1 MNHEY and CDR2 SMNVEV (reference sequence). CDR3 nucleotides: TGTGCCACCAGGAAAGGGGGACAGACATACAATGAGCAGTTCTTC. The encoded protein is CATRKGGQTYNEQFF.

The CDR3 DNA reads as TGTGCCAGCAGTTTACGACAGGGCGATCAGCCCCAGCATTTT. As protein: CASSLRQGDQPQHF. The V call is TRBV27, the J call TRBJ1-5; 7 nucleotides match TRBD1. The CDR3 spans 14 residues. The V gene end was trimmed by 2 bases and the J gene end by 5 bases; junction bases not matched to a gene: 3. Germline values: CDR1 MNHEY, CDR2 SMNVEV (reference sequence).

Here the CDR3 reads CASSLDPGTGATFGYTF. Written as DNA, the CDR3 is TGCGCCAGCAGCTTGGATCCCGGGACAGGGGCGACCTTTGGCTACACCTTC. V gene TRBV5-1 combines with J gene TRBJ1-2; 10 bases align to TRBD1. This CDR3 comprises 17 residues. CDR1 SGHRS and CDR2 YFSETQ come from the germline V gene. The trim removed 0 bases at V and 7 bases at J, leaving 12 bases unmatched. Using reference TRBV5-1 and TRBJ1-2 for the parts outside the CDR3, the full variable domain is KAGVTQTPRYLIKTRGQQVTLSCSPISGHRSVSWYQQTPGQGLQFLFEYFSETQRNKGNFPGRFSGRQFSNSRSEMNVSTLELGDSALYLCASSLDPGTGATFGYTFGSGTRLTVV.

This clonotype was seen more than once but under ten times. The chain combines TRBV4-3 with TRBJ1-2; TRBD1 is a possible D gene (5 bases). V was shortened by 2 bases and J by 3 bases, with 13 bases between the two germline ends. The germline V gene has CDR1 LGHNA and CDR2 YSLEER. The CDR3 is made up of 15 amino acids. CDR3 amino acids: CASSQSQGQYYGYTF. The CDR3 DNA follows: TGCGCCAGCAGCCAATCTCAGGGCCAATACTATGGCTACACCTTC.